The 21 T cell receptor beta chains reported below all come from one sample, sequenced in a study of shared clonotypes between healthy human individuals. The assay was immunoSEQ multiplex PCR, and TCRdb's table has in-frame clones only and misses some. The repertoire consists of roughly 660,000 clones, with about 90% occurring once and the leading ten covering 30% to 35%. The sequencing input was memory CD8+ T cells from PBMCs. Subset reported: CD45RO+ cells pooled with CCR7-negative TemRA cells. The source of these receptors is a man younger than 30 in good health. Some clones in this sample may be carry-over from other donors' samples.

The chain uses TRBV27 and TRBJ2-5, with 8 bases lining up with TRBD1. Germline V CDR1 and CDR2: MNHEY, SMNVEV (reference sequence). With V trimmed by 7 bases and J by 3 bases, 4 bases remained unmatched. The CDR3 contains 13 residues. Written as DNA, the CDR3 is TGTGCCAGCACGTCGACAGGGGAAGAGACCCAGTACTTC. Its protein is CASTSTGEETQYF.

This chain uses TRBV7-9 with TRBJ2-7; D possibly corresponds to TRBD2 (6 bases). Germline V gene data show CDR1 as SEHNR and CDR2 as FQNEAQ (reference sequence). The CDR3 contains 16 residues. The V gene lost 2 bases and the J gene lost 5 bases, with 19 bases spanning the gap. In DNA form, the CDR3 reads TGTGCCAGCAGCTTATCGGAGGGATGGGAATTCAACGAGCAGTACTTC. This translates into CASSLSEGWEFNEQYF.

This rearrangement joins TRBV29-1 to TRBJ2-3; 9 bases agree with TRBD2. V was pared by 6 bases and J by 1 base, with 11 bases of the junction left unmatched. The CDR3 covers 16 residues. Germline loops: CDR1 SQVTM, CDR2 ANQGSEA. The CDR3: CSVAGGLAGRTDTQYF. The CDR3 coding sequence is TGCAGCGTCGCGGGTGGGCTAGCGGGGCGCACAGATACGCAGTATTTT.

The V call is TRBV28, the J call TRBJ1-4; no clear D gene. V lost 5 bases and J 5 bases, leaving 9 bases between the germline ends. This CDR3 spans 13 amino acids. CDR1 and CDR2 from the germline V gene are MDHEN and SYDVKM. CDR3 sequence: CASSIDGNEKLFF. CDR3 in DNA: TGTGCCAGCAGTATCGACGGCAATGAAAAACTGTTTTTT. The full variable domain, its missing parts supplied by reference TRBV28 and TRBJ1-4, is DVKVTQSSRYLVKRTGEKVFLECVQDMDHENMFWYRQDPGLGLRLIYFSYDVKMKEKGDIPEGYSVSREKKERFSLILESASTNQTSMYLCASSIDGNEKLFFGSGTQLSVL.

The chain employs TRBV25-1 and TRBJ2-3, with D perhaps matching TRBD2 (6 bases). The CDR3 is 14 amino acids. Germline lookup yields CDR1 MGHDK and CDR2 SYGVNS. The ends were cut back, 6 bases at V and 3 bases at J, with 13 bases in the middle. CDR3 nucleotide sequence: TGTGCCAGCAGGGATTGGGGGGAAACAGATACGCAGTATTTT. It specifies CASRDWGETDTQYF.

The V gene is TRBV28, the J gene TRBJ1-5; D remains unclear. This CDR3 is 14 amino acids long. Germline loops: CDR1 MDHEN, CDR2 SYDVKM. V lost 6 bases to trimming and J lost 3 bases, with 12 bases between them. This CDR3 is CASSEPYFNQPQHF. The DNA of the CDR3 is TGTGCCAGCAGCGAGCCCTATTTCAATCAGCCCCAGCATTTT.

The chain combines TRBV28 with TRBJ2-2; D remains unclear. The CDR3 loop spans 14 amino acids. Germline lookup yields CDR1 MDHEN and CDR2 SYDVKM. V shed 4 bases and J shed 1 base, with 7 bases lying between them. The CDR3 is CASSWTENTGELFF. The DNA for the CDR3 is TGTGCCAGCAGTTGGACGGAGAACACCGGGGAGCTGTTTTTT.

This clone has only one observation. The CDR3 DNA follows: TGTGCCAGCAGGGGGGACAGGAACCAAAATCAGCCCCAGCATTTT. It translates to CASRGDRNQNQPQHF. The chain couples TRBV6-6 to TRBJ1-5; TRBD1 matches 8 bases. This CDR3 has 15 residues. Looked up from germline, CDR1 is MNHNY and CDR2 is SVGAGI (reference sequence). With V trimmed by 6 bases and J by 4 bases, 8 bases remained unmatched.

This rearrangement joins TRBV28 to TRBJ2-5; 8 bases align to TRBD1. CDR1 is MDHEN, CDR2 SYDVKM, per germline. The ends lost 9 bases at V and 2 bases at J; junction bases unmatched: 14. This CDR3 region has 16 residues. For the CDR3, the DNA is TGTGCCAGTTTTAAGATGGGACAGGAGTTACAAGAGACCCAGTACTTC. It specifies CASFKMGQELQETQYF.

The chain links TRBV4-1 to TRBJ1-5, with D unresolved. The CDR3 has 16 residues. Germline V CDR1 and CDR2: MGHRA, YSYEKL. V was cut by 0 bases and J by 0 bases, with 9 bases left in between. The CDR3: CASSQELGSSNQPQHF. The CDR3 bases are TGCGCCAGCAGCCAAGAACTCGGGTCTAGCAATCAGCCCCAGCATTTT.

V usage is TRBV6-1 and J usage is TRBJ2-2, with 8 bases that match TRBD1. The CDR3 sequence is 15 residues long. Germline CDR1 reads MNHNS; CDR2 reads SASEGT. V was pared by 4 bases and J by 4 bases, with 5 bases of the junction left unmatched. The CDR3 is CASSGTGSSTGELFF. The CDR3 region has the DNA TGTGCCAGCAGTGGGACAGGGAGTAGCACCGGGGAGCTGTTTTTT.

The rearrangement uses TRBV2 and TRBJ2-7; D is possibly TRBD1 (6 bases). From germline, CDR1 is SNHLY and CDR2 FYNNEI. V lost 6 bases and J lost 5, with 23 bases in between. This CDR3 spans 16 amino acids. The CDR3 nucleotides are TGTGCCAGCAGAGCTTCGCCGGGACATCGAGCGGACGAGCAGTACTTC. Its translation is CASRASPGHRADEQYF.

This chain joins TRBV27 and TRBJ2-1; 10 nucleotides match TRBD1. Trimming took 5 bases from V and 8 from J; bases not matched to a gene: 9. Per germline, CDR1 MNHEY and CDR2 SMNVEV (reference sequence). There are 15 residues in the CDR3. The CDR3 DNA reads as TGTGCCAGCAGTCCAAGGACAGGGGGTTGGGATGAGCAGTTCTTC. As protein: CASSPRTGGWDEQFF.

The chain is built from TRBV7-9 and TRBJ1-2; unclear D gene. This CDR3 has 14 amino acids. Germline V gives CDR1 SEHNR, CDR2 FQNEAQ (reference sequence). V lost 3 bases to trimming and J lost 6 bases, with 14 bases between them. The CDR3 reads CASSFTESPHGYTF. The CDR3 nucleotides are TGTGCCAGCAGCTTTACGGAATCCCCTCATGGCTACACCTTC.

This chain connects TRBV11-2 to TRBJ2-7; TRBD1 matches at 8 bases. V lost 5 bases to trimming and J lost 4 bases; unmatched junction nucleotides: 7. This CDR3 comprises 14 residues. From germline, CDR1 is SGHAT and CDR2 FQNNGV. DNA for the CDR3: TGTGCCAGCAGCATCGGACAGGGTTCGTACGAGCAGTACTTC. The encoded protein is CASSIGQGSYEQYF.

V gene TRBV5-1 combines with J gene TRBJ2-3, with D possibly being TRBD2 (6 bases). V was shortened by 4 bases and J by 0 bases, with 15 bases between the two germline ends. Germline assignment: CDR1 SGHRS and CDR2 YFSETQ. This CDR3 has 16 residues. The CDR3 reads CASSPTPGTSTDTQYF. CDR3 nucleotide sequence: TGCGCCAGCAGCCCCACCCCCGGGACTAGCACAGATACGCAGTATTTT. Combining the CDR3 with reference TRBV5-1 and TRBJ2-3 gives the whole variable domain KAGVTQTPRYLIKTRGQQVTLSCSPISGHRSVSWYQQTPGQGLQFLFEYFSETQRNKGNFPGRFSGRQFSNSRSEMNVSTLELGDSALYLCASSPTPGTSTDTQYFGPGTRLTVL.

This clone was recorded a few times. V gene TRBV25-1 combines with J gene TRBJ1-1, with 10 bases aligning to TRBD1. V trimming: 4 bases; J trimming: 9 bases; junction bases outside the gene matches: 8. This CDR3 comprises 14 residues. In germline, CDR1 is MGHDK, CDR2 SYGVNS. The CDR3 loop is CASSGGQGPPQAFF. The CDR3 bases are TGTGCCAGCAGTGGGGGACAGGGGCCGCCCCAAGCTTTCTTT.

This sequence joins TRBV7-9 and TRBJ1-1, with D unclear. V lost 6 bases and J 6 bases, leaving 11 bases between the germline ends. Germline CDR1 and CDR2: SEHNR and FQNEAQ (reference sequence). CDR3 length: 12 amino acids. This chain's CDR3 is CASRYYYAEAFF. CDR3 nucleotides: TGTGCCAGCAGGTATTATTACGCTGAAGCTTTCTTT.

The V gene is TRBV4-3, the J gene TRBJ2-2; maybe TRBD1 (6 bases). Germline-derived CDR1 and CDR2 are LGHNA and YSLEER. V was cut by 1 base and J by 0 bases, with 9 bases left in between. The CDR3 spans 16 residues. CDR3: CASSQVGASNTGELFF. As DNA, the CDR3 is TGCGCCAGCAGCCAAGTGGGGGCTTCGAACACCGGGGAGCTGTTTTTT.

V gene TRBV7-9 combines with J gene TRBJ2-1; the match to TRBD1 covers 9 bases. Trimming cost V 0 bases and J 7 bases; bases outside gene matches: 13. Germline lookup yields CDR1 SEHNR and CDR2 FQNEAQ (reference sequence). This CDR3 has 18 residues. CDR3 amino acids: CASSLARIWDRDNNEQFF. The CDR3 DNA sequence: TGTGCCAGCAGCTTAGCGCGCATTTGGGACAGGGACAATAATGAGCAGTTCTTC.

The gene calls are TRBV15 and TRBJ2-2; perhaps TRBD2 as D (6 bases). The V gene lost 0 bases and the J gene lost 3 bases, with 14 bases spanning the gap. The germline V gene has CDR1 LNHNV and CDR2 YYDKDF (reference sequence). The CDR3 is 17 residues long. The CDR3 DNA reads as TGTGCCACCAGCAGAGAGGGAAGTAGCGGTTACACCGGGGAGCTGTTTTTT. Translated, it gives CATSREGSSGYTGELFF.